Presented here are 22 T cell receptor beta chains from one specimen sequenced in a study of T cell responses to AZD1222 COVID-19 vaccine. Produced via immunoSEQ multiplex PCR; TCRdb's table is partial and in-frame only. Here the sample spans tens of thousands of clones, 65% to 85% being singletons. The sequenced sample was peripheral blood, obtained on day 0 of MenACWY control vaccination. The receptors originated from an adult in good health.

The chain uses TRBV11-1 and TRBJ2-1; 8 bases agree with TRBD1. The length of the CDR3 is 15 residues. Germline V gives CDR1 SGHAT, CDR2 FQDESV (reference sequence). Unmatched junction bases numbered 6, after V lost 3 bases and J lost 5 bases. The CDR3 region has the DNA TGTGCCAGCAGCTTGTACAGGGGGTCCGACAATGAGCAGTTCTTC. It is translated as CASSLYRGSDNEQFF.

This chain joins TRBV2 and TRBJ1-4; maybe TRBD1 (5 bases). The CDR3 totals 13 residues. V lost 9 bases to trimming and J lost 5 bases, with 13 bases between them. Germline V gene lookup returns CDR1 SNHLY and CDR2 FYNNEI. CDR3 region: CASSGTANEKLFF. The CDR3, as DNA: TGTGCCAGTTCCGGGACCGCAAATGAAAAACTGTTTTTT. The variable domain in full, completed from reference TRBV2 and TRBJ1-4, reads EPEVTQTPSHQVTQMGQEVILRCVPISNHLYFYWYRQILGQKVEFLVSFYNNEISEKSEIFDDQFSVERPDGSNFTLKIRSTKLEDSAMYFCASSGTANEKLFFGSGTQLSVL.

In nucleotides, the CDR3 is TGCGCCAGCAGCCCCCAGGACAGGTCGGTAGGCTATGGCTACACCTTC. This encodes CASSPQDRSVGYGYTF. The rearrangement joins TRBV5-1 to TRBJ1-2, with 7 nucleotides matching TRBD1. Trimming cost V 4 bases and J 4 bases; bases outside gene matches: 13. The CDR3 is 16 residues long. Germline CDR1 reads SGHRS; CDR2 reads YFSETQ. Full variable domain (rest looked up from reference TRBV5-1 and TRBJ1-2): KAGVTQTPRYLIKTRGQQVTLSCSPISGHRSVSWYQQTPGQGLQFLFEYFSETQRNKGNFPGRFSGRQFSNSRSEMNVSTLELGDSALYLCASSPQDRSVGYGYTFGSGTRLTVV.

This chain connects TRBV5-8 to TRBJ2-5; D gene uncertain. From germline, CDR1 is SGHTS and CDR2 YDEGEE. Trimming shortened V by 0 bases and J by 0 bases, and 9 bases separated the two germline ends. The CDR3 is made up of 15 amino acids. CDR3 residues: CASSLGRTNQETQYF. CDR3 nucleotide sequence: TGTGCCAGCAGCTTGGGGCGGACCAACCAAGAGACCCAGTACTTC.

The chain links TRBV10-2 to TRBJ2-1, with 14 bases fitting TRBD2. With V trimmed by 8 bases and J by 9 bases, 9 bases remained unmatched. CDR1 WSHSY and CDR2 SAAADI come from the germline V gene. The CDR3 has 15 amino acids. CDR3 DNA sequence: TGCGCCAGCTCCCAGACTAGCGGGGGGGCCGTTGAGCAGTTCTTC. It yields the protein CASSQTSGGAVEQFF.

Ten or more counts support this clone. V usage is TRBV19 and J usage is TRBJ2-7; no clear D gene. The CDR3 extends over 15 amino acids. Trimming removed 2 bases from V and 1 base from J, with 12 bases in between. CDR1 is LNHDA, CDR2 SQIVND, per germline (reference sequence). CDR3 amino acids: CASSISGTPSYEQYF. The CDR3 nucleotides are TGTGCCAGTAGTATATCCGGAACTCCTTCCTACGAGCAGTACTTC.

Judged by abundance, this clone is medium-sized. This chain joins TRBV3-1 (or the pseudogene TRBV3-2) and TRBJ2-6; TRBD2 is a possible D gene (6 bases). CDR1 LGHDT and CDR2 YNNKEL come from the germline V gene (reference sequence). The V gene lost 4 bases and the J gene lost 0 bases, with 16 bases spanning the gap. This CDR3 comprises 18 residues. CDR3 bases: TGTGCCAGCAGCCTCTTAGCGGTTATGAGCTCTGGGGCCAACGTCCTGACTTTC. Its translation is CASSLLAVMSSGANVLTF.

On this clone: At one of its ends the junction is not consistent with the germline gene, which may arise from a read error. The genes are TRBV5-1 and TRBJ1-2, with D unclear. This CDR3 is built from 12 residues. Germline loops: CDR1 SGHRS, CDR2 YFSETQ. This CDR3 is CASSPDSETQAF. The DNA of the CDR3 is TGCGCCAGCAGCCCGGACTCGGAGACCCAAGCCTTC. Full variable domain (outside the CDR3, taken from reference TRBV5-1 and TRBJ1-2): KAGVTQTPRYLIKTRGQQVTLSCSPISGHRSVSWYQQTPGQGLQFLFEYFSETQRNKGNFPGRFSGRQFSNSRSEMNVSTLELGDSALYLCASSPDSETQAFGSGTRLTVV.

As regards this clone: The sample has other DNA sequences that encode this CDR3 too. The J gene is TRBJ2-5, the V gene TRBV5-4; D gene ambiguous. Looked up from germline, CDR1 is SGHNT and CDR2 is YYREEE (reference sequence). The length of the CDR3 is 12 residues. Trimming removed 0 bases from V and 4 bases from J, with 4 bases in between. Here the CDR3 reads CASSLGRETQYF. Written as DNA, the CDR3 is TGTGCCAGCAGCTTGGGGCGAGAGACCCAGTACTTC.

V and J are TRBV6-1 and TRBJ1-1; D remains unclear. CDR1 and CDR2 from the germline V gene are MNHNS and SASEGT. The V end was cut by 3 bases, the J end by 0 bases, with 5 bases between. This CDR3 region has 13 residues. CDR3 in DNA: TGTGCCAGCAGTGACTACATGAACACTGAAGCTTTCTTT. It yields the protein CASSDYMNTEAFF.

This chain joins TRBV28 and TRBJ2-3, with unresolved D. The V end lost 4 bases, the J end lost 2 bases, and 7 bases lay between the germline ends. Germline assignment: CDR1 MDHEN and CDR2 SYDVKM. This CDR3 contains 13 residues. CDR3 in amino acids: CASSSYDTDTQYF. CDR3 DNA sequence: TGTGCCAGCAGTTCCTATGACACAGATACGCAGTATTTT.

This clone occurred many times. This chain joins TRBV9 and TRBJ1-2, with 9 bases lining up with TRBD1. V lost 4 bases to trimming and J lost 4 bases; unmatched junction nucleotides: 2. Germline-derived CDR1 and CDR2 are SGDLS and YYNGEE. There are 13 residues in the CDR3. CDR3 bases: TGTGCCAGCAGCCCGGGACAGGGCTATGGCTACACCTTC. This sequence encodes CASSPGQGYGYTF.

The chain couples TRBV19 to TRBJ1-1; no firm D call. This CDR3 is built from 14 residues. The V end was cut by 9 bases, the J end by 2 bases, with 16 bases between. Germline V gene data show CDR1 as LNHDA and CDR2 as SQIVND (reference sequence). The CDR3 coding sequence is TGTGCCAGCCTGAGGGCAGGATATAACACTGAAGCTTTCTTT. Its protein product is CASLRAGYNTEAFF.

The chain recombines TRBV19 with TRBJ2-5; a weak D match, TRBD1 (7 bases). Trimming stripped 3 bases from V and 5 bases from J, with 13 bases between. CDR3 length: 14 residues. Germline V gives CDR1 LNHDA, CDR2 SQIVND (reference sequence). This chain's CDR3 is CASSIGGGRETQYF. The CDR3 coding sequence is TGTGCCAGTAGTATCGGAGGGGGCCGGGAGACCCAGTACTTC.

This chain joins TRBV3-1 (or the pseudogene TRBV3-2) and TRBJ1-2; tentative D call: TRBD1 (5 bases). Per germline, CDR1 LGHDT and CDR2 YNNKEL (reference sequence). Trimming pared 1 base from V and 9 bases from J, leaving 18 bases between. This CDR3 contains 15 residues. Written as DNA, the CDR3 is TGTGCCAGCAGCCAAGGAGCGGGCGGGGGATTGAGCTACACCTTC. Translating it yields CASSQGAGGGLSYTF.

The chain has TRBV7-7 and TRBJ2-5; maybe TRBD2 (6 bases). Between the trimmed V and J ends, which lost 5 bases and 4 bases, there was a span of 11 bases. The CDR3 runs to 13 residues. CDR1 is SSHAT, CDR2 FNYEAQ, per germline (reference sequence). The CDR3 region has the DNA TGTGCCAGCAGCCCTGGAGGGCCAGAGACCCAGTACTTC. This encodes CASSPGGPETQYF.

The chain uses TRBV28 and TRBJ2-7; the D is unclear. The CDR3 consists of 12 residues. V lost 10 bases and J 2 bases, leaving 12 bases between the germline ends. Germline CDR1 MDHEN, CDR2 SYDVKM. The CDR3: CATLSQTYEQYV. In nucleotides, the CDR3 is TGTGCCACCCTGAGTCAGACCTACGAGCAGTACGTC.

This rearrangement joins TRBV9 to TRBJ2-7; no clear D gene. Trimming pared 0 bases from V and 4 bases from J, leaving 11 bases between. In germline, CDR1 is SGDLS, CDR2 YYNGEE. The CDR3 runs to 14 residues. The CDR3 reads CASSVDVGFYEQYF. The CDR3 region has the DNA TGTGCCAGCAGCGTAGACGTGGGCTTTTACGAGCAGTACTTC.

V usage is TRBV28 and J usage is TRBJ1-5, with D possibly being TRBD1 (6 bases). The germline CDR1 and CDR2 sequences are MDHEN and SYDVKM. V was shortened by 11 bases and J by 4 bases, with 21 bases between the two germline ends. This CDR3 contains 15 residues. The CDR3 region has the DNA TGTGCCGGAAATACAGGGAGTTGGGGAAATCAGCCCCAGCATTTT. It translates to CAGNTGSWGNQPQHF.

This chain joins TRBV11-2 and TRBJ1-1; the D gene is possibly TRBD1 (5 bases). Germline V gene data show CDR1 as SGHAT and CDR2 as FQNNGV. Trimming removed 5 bases at V and 0 bases at J, with 16 bases between. CDR3 length: 16 residues. The CDR3 DNA reads TGTGCCAGCAGCACAAACTCCAGGGTCTTGAACACTGAAGCTTTCTTT. It is translated as CASSTNSRVLNTEAFF. Full variable domain (outside the CDR3, taken from reference TRBV11-2 and TRBJ1-1): EAGVAQSPRYKIIEKRQSVAFWCNPISGHATLYWYQQILGQGPKLLIQFQNNGVVDDSQLPKDRFSAERLKGVDSTLKIQPAKLEDSAVYLCASSTNSRVLNTEAFFGQGTRLTVV.

The V and J genes are TRBV27 and TRBJ2-7; possible D gene TRBD1, 6 bases. Germline V gene data show CDR1 as MNHEY and CDR2 as SMNVEV (reference sequence). The germline V and J ends were trimmed by 0 bases and 4 bases, with 13 bases remaining between them. The CDR3 runs to 15 residues. The CDR3 DNA reads as TGTGCCAGCAGTTTATCGGCGACAGGATCTTACGAGCAGTACTTC. Translated, it gives CASSLSATGSYEQYF.

V and J are TRBV27 and TRBJ1-1, with a weak D call TRBD1 (5 bases). Germline-derived CDR1 and CDR2 are MNHEY and SMNVEV (reference sequence). This CDR3 comprises 14 residues. Trimming cost V 3 bases and J 4 bases, with 12 bases left between them. The DNA for the CDR3 is TGTGCCAGCAGTTTGGTCCTGGGGACCACTGAAGCTTTCTTT. It is translated as CASSLVLGTTEAFF.